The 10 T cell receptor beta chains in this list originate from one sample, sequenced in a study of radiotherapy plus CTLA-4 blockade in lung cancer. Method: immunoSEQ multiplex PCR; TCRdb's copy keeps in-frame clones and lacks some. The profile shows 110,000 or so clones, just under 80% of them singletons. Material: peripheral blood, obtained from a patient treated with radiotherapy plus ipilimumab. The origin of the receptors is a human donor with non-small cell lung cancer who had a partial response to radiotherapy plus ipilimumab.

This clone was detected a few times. CDR3: CASRSGTSGTYEQFF. The CDR3 DNA reads as TGTGCCAGCAGATCCGGGACTAGCGGGACCTATGAGCAGTTCTTC. The gene calls are TRBV28 and TRBJ2-1, with 13 bases that match TRBD2. V shed 6 bases and J 8 bases; nucleotides not matched to a gene: 7. CDR1 MDHEN and CDR2 SYDVKM come from the germline V gene. CDR3 size: 15 residues.

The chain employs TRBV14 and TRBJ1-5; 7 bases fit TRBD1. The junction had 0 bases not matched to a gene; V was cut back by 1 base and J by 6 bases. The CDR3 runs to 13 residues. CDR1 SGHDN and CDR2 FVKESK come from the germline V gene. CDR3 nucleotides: TGTGCCAGCAGCCAAGGACAGGGTCAGCCCCAGCATTTT. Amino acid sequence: CASSQGQGQPQHF.

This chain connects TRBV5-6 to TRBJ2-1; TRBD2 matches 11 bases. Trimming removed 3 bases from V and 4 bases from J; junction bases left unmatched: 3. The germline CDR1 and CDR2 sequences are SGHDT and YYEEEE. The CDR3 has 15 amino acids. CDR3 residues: CASSSGLAVYNEQFF. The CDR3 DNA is TGTGCCAGCAGCTCGGGACTAGCGGTATACAATGAGCAGTTCTTC. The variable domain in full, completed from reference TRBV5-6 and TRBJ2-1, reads DAGVTQSPTHLIKTRGQQVTLRCSPKSGHDTVSWYQQALGQGPQFIFQYYEEEERQRGNFPDRFSGHQFPNYSSELNVNALLLGDSALYLCASSSGLAVYNEQFFGPGTRLTVL.

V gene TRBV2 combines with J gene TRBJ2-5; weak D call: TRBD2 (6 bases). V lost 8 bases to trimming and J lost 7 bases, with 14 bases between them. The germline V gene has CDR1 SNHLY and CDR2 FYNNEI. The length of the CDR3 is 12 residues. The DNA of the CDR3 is TGTGCCAGCTTGACGGCGGAGGGGACCCAGTACTTC. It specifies CASLTAEGTQYF.

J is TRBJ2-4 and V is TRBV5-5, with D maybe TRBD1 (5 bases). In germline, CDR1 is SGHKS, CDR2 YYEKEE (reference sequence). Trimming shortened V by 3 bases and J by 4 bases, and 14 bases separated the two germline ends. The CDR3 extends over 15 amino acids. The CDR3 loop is CASSSTDRTKNIQYF. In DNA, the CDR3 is TGTGCCAGCAGCTCTACCGACAGAACAAAAAACATTCAGTACTTC. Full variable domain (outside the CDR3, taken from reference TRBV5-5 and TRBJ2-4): DAGVTQSPTHLIKTRGQQVTLRCSPISGHKSVSWYQQVLGQGPQFIFQYYEKEERGRGNFPDRFSARQFPNYSSELNVNALLLGDSALYLCASSSTDRTKNIQYFGAGTRLSVL.

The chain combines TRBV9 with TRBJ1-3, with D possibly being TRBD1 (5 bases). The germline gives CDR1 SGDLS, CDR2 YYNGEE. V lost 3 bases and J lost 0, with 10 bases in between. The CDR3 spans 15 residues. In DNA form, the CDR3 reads TGTGCCAGCAGCGGGTCGACAGACTCTGGAAACACCATATATTTT. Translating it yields CASSGSTDSGNTIYF. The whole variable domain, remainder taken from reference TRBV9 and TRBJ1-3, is DSGVTQTPKHLITATGQRVTLRCSPRSGDLSVYWYQQSLDQGLQFLIQYYNGEERAKGNILERFSAQQFPDLHSELNLSSLELGDSALYFCASSGSTDSGNTIYFGEGSWLTVV.

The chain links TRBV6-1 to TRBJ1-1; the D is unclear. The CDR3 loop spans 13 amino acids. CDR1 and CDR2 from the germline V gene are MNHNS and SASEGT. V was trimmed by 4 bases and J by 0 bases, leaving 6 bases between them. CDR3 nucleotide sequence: TGTGCCAGCAGTGTCCAGATGAACACTGAAGCTTTCTTT. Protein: CASSVQMNTEAFF.

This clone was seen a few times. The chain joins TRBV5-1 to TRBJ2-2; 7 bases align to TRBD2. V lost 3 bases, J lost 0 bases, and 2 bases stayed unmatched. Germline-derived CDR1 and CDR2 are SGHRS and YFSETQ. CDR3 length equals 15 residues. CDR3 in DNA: TGCGCCAGCAGCTGGGGGGGAGCGAACACCGGGGAGCTGTTTTTT. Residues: CASSWGGANTGELFF.

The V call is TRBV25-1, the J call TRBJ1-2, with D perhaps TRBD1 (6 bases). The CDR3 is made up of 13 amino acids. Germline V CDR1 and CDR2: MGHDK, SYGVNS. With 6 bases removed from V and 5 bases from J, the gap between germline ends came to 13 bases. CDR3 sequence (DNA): TGTGCCAGCAGGGAAACAGGGTCGTATGGCTACACCTTC. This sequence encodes CASRETGSYGYTF.

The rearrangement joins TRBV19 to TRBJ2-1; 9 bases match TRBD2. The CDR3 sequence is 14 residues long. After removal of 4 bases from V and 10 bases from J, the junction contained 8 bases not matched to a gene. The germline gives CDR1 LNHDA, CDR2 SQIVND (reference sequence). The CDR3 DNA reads TGTGCCAGTAGTAGATTAGCGGGAGTTTCGGAGCAGTTCTTC. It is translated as CASSRLAGVSEQFF.